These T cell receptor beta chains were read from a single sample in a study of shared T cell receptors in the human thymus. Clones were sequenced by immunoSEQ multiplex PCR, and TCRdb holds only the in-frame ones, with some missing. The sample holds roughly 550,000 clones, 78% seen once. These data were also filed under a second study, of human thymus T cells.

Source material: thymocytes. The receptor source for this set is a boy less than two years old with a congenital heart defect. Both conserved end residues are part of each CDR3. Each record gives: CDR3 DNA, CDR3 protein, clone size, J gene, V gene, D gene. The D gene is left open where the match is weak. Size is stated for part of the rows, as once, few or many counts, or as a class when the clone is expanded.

cdr3_nt: TGTGCCAGCAGCTTAGTTCCACCTGAGCGGGAGACAGGGCAGTACTTC
cdr3_aa: CASSLVPPERETGQYF
clone_size: -
j_call: TRBJ2-7
v_call: TRBV7-2
d_call: TRBD2

cdr3_nt: TGCGCCAGCAGCCAAGATAGTACTTGGAACACCGGGGAGCTGTTTTTT
cdr3_aa: CASSQDSTWNTGELFF
clone_size: -
j_call: TRBJ2-2
v_call: TRBV4-1
d_call: -

cdr3_nt: TGTGCCAGCAGGAAGACAGACGGGAGCTCCTACGAGCAGTACTTC
cdr3_aa: CASRKTDGSSYEQYF
clone_size: few
j_call: TRBJ2-7
v_call: TRBV6-5
d_call: -

cdr3_nt: TGCGCCAGCAGCCAAGTCTGGTCGGTAGCGGGAGGGCGCGAAGAGCAGTACTTC
cdr3_aa: CASSQVWSVAGGREEQYF
clone_size: -
j_call: TRBJ2-7
v_call: TRBV4-3
d_call: TRBD2

cdr3_nt: TGTGCCAGCAGCTTCGGCGGGAGCCACCACGAGCAGTACTTC
cdr3_aa: CASSFGGSHHEQYF
clone_size: -
j_call: TRBJ2-7
v_call: TRBV5-6
d_call: TRBD2

cdr3_nt: TGTGCCAGCAGCCCTATAACCGGGACAGGGAGAGACACCATATATTTT
cdr3_aa: CASSPITGTGRDTIYF
clone_size: -
j_call: TRBJ1-3
v_call: TRBV9
d_call: TRBD1

cdr3_nt: TGCGCCAGCAGCCAAGTCCCCGACCTAAGGGGGCCCACCCAGCCCCAGCATTTT
cdr3_aa: CASSQVPDLRGPTQPQHF
clone_size: -
j_call: TRBJ1-5
v_call: TRBV4-1
d_call: TRBD1

cdr3_nt: TGTGCCAGCAGTGAAGTAAGCGCAGCCCCAACCTACGAGCAGTACTTC
cdr3_aa: CASSEVSAAPTYEQYF
clone_size: -
j_call: TRBJ2-7
v_call: TRBV6-1
d_call: -

cdr3_nt: TGTGCCAGCAGCTCAGGAACCTGGGAGCAGTACTTC
cdr3_aa: CASSSGTWEQYF
clone_size: -
j_call: TRBJ2-7
v_call: TRBV7-2
d_call: -

cdr3_nt: TGCGCCAGCAGCCGCGACAGGGAAGGCTCCTACGAGCAGTACTTC
cdr3_aa: CASSRDREGSYEQYF
clone_size: -
j_call: TRBJ2-7
v_call: TRBV5-1
d_call: TRBD1

cdr3_nt: TGTGCCAGCAGCCCCGGCCGGGGACTAGCGGGCAATGAGCAGTTCTTC
cdr3_aa: CASSPGRGLAGNEQFF
clone_size: -
j_call: TRBJ2-1
v_call: TRBV5-4
d_call: TRBD2

cdr3_nt: TGCGCCAGCAGCCAAGTTAACAGGGAAGGGTACGAGCAGTACTTC
cdr3_aa: CASSQVNREGYEQYF
clone_size: -
j_call: TRBJ2-7
v_call: TRBV4-3
d_call: -

cdr3_nt: TGCAGTGCCGACCACAGAGCCCAGTACTTC
cdr3_aa: CSADHRAQYF
clone_size: -
j_call: TRBJ2-5
v_call: TRBV20-1
d_call: -

cdr3_nt: TGCAGCGTTGAAAGGAGGGAGGGGGGCACAGATACGCAGTATTTT
cdr3_aa: CSVERREGGTDTQYF
clone_size: -
j_call: TRBJ2-3
v_call: TRBV29-1
d_call: -

cdr3_nt: TGTGCCAGCAGTGGTCATTGTGTGGGGGGAAGGCACGAGCAGTACTTC
cdr3_aa: CASSGHCVGGRHEQYF
clone_size: -
j_call: TRBJ2-7
v_call: TRBV6-1
d_call: -

cdr3_nt: TGTGCCAGCAGTGAAGCTCCAGGGTTGCTCGGGCAGTACTTC
cdr3_aa: CASSEAPGLLGQYF
clone_size: -
j_call: TRBJ2-7
v_call: TRBV6-1
d_call: -

cdr3_nt: TGTGCCAGCAGCTTAAGAGGGAGCGGGAGAACCTACGAGCAGTACTTC
cdr3_aa: CASSLRGSGRTYEQYF
clone_size: -
j_call: TRBJ2-7
v_call: TRBV7-6
d_call: TRBD2

cdr3_nt: TGTGCCAGCAGCTTAGCGACGCGGGAGGAGGGCAGTGAGCAGTTCTTC
cdr3_aa: CASSLATREEGSEQFF
clone_size: -
j_call: TRBJ2-1
v_call: TRBV7-9
d_call: TRBD2

cdr3_nt: TGTGCCAGCAGTCCCCCGGGGAAGGACCCCGGCAATGAGCAGTTCTTC
cdr3_aa: CASSPPGKDPGNEQFF
clone_size: once
j_call: TRBJ2-1
v_call: TRBV28
d_call: -

cdr3_nt: TGTGCCAGCAGTTTATTCTGGGGGCGCGGGTACAATGAGCAGTTCTTC
cdr3_aa: CASSLFWGRGYNEQFF
clone_size: -
j_call: TRBJ2-1
v_call: TRBV28
d_call: -

cdr3_nt: TGCAGCGTTGAAAACCCACGGTTAATAGAGACCCAGTACTTC
cdr3_aa: CSVENPRLIETQYF
clone_size: -
j_call: TRBJ2-5
v_call: TRBV29-1
d_call: -

cdr3_nt: TGCGCCAGCAGCTTGGGCAGATCCTACGAGCAGTACTTC
cdr3_aa: CASSLGRSYEQYF
clone_size: few
j_call: TRBJ2-7
v_call: TRBV5-1
d_call: -

cdr3_nt: TGTGCCAGCACTTCAGGTCCCTACGAGCAGTACTTC
cdr3_aa: CASTSGPYEQYF
clone_size: -
j_call: TRBJ2-7
v_call: TRBV28
d_call: -

cdr3_nt: TGTGCCAGCAGCCCAAGGGGTAGGGCGGGAGAAGGTTACAATGAGCAGTTCTTC
cdr3_aa: CASSPRGRAGEGYNEQFF
clone_size: -
j_call: TRBJ2-1
v_call: TRBV14
d_call: TRBD2

cdr3_nt: TGTGCCAGCAGCTTCCACAGGGGGCCCGGGGCCAACGTCCTGACTTTC
cdr3_aa: CASSFHRGPGANVLTF
clone_size: -
j_call: TRBJ2-6
v_call: TRBV11-2
d_call: TRBD1

cdr3_nt: TGTGCCAGCAGTCAGCAACCTCTCAGCGGGAGACCCAATGAGCAGTTCTTC
cdr3_aa: CASSQQPLSGRPNEQFF
clone_size: -
j_call: TRBJ2-1
v_call: TRBV27
d_call: TRBD2

cdr3_nt: TGCAGCGCTCCTTCCGGGACACGGACGCAAGAGACCCAGTACTTC
cdr3_aa: CSAPSGTRTQETQYF
clone_size: -
j_call: TRBJ2-5
v_call: TRBV29-1
d_call: -

cdr3_nt: TGTGCCAGCAGCTTAAGTCCGGCTGGAAACACCATATATTTT
cdr3_aa: CASSLSPAGNTIYF
clone_size: -
j_call: TRBJ1-3
v_call: TRBV7-3
d_call: -

cdr3_nt: TGTGCCAGCAGCCAAGACGGAGGGGTTCAGCCCCAGCATTTT
cdr3_aa: CASSQDGGVQPQHF
clone_size: -
j_call: TRBJ1-5
v_call: TRBV4-2
d_call: -

cdr3_nt: TGTGCCAGCAGCGCCTCCCCGCCGTGCGATAGTCCCGGGGAGCTGTTTTTT
cdr3_aa: CASSASPPCDSPGELFF
clone_size: -
j_call: TRBJ2-2
v_call: TRBV9
d_call: -

cdr3_nt: TGTGCCAGCAGCTTAGGAGGGGGGGTCGCAGATACGCAGTATTTT
cdr3_aa: CASSLGGGVADTQYF
clone_size: -
j_call: TRBJ2-3
v_call: TRBV7-2
d_call: -

cdr3_nt: TGTGCCAGCAGCCAATACCGGCAGGGGGGATTCTACGAGCAGTACTTC
cdr3_aa: CASSQYRQGGFYEQYF
clone_size: -
j_call: TRBJ2-7
v_call: TRBV16
d_call: -

cdr3_nt: TGTGCCAGCTCACCCCCCCCCGGCACAGATACGCAGTATTTT
cdr3_aa: CASSPPPGTDTQYF
clone_size: once
j_call: TRBJ2-3
v_call: TRBV18
d_call: -

cdr3_nt: TGCAGCGTTGAAAACAGGACTAGCGGGAGGGTAGAATACAATGAGCAGTTCTTC
cdr3_aa: CSVENRTSGRVEYNEQFF
clone_size: -
j_call: TRBJ2-1
v_call: TRBV29-1
d_call: TRBD2

cdr3_nt: TGTGCCAGTAGTGGGGAAGGAGGGACTGAAGCTTTCTTT
cdr3_aa: CASSGEGGTEAFF
clone_size: few
j_call: TRBJ1-1
v_call: TRBV19
d_call: -

cdr3_nt: TGTGCCAGCAGCTCATTAGCGGGAGCCAATGAGCAGTTCTTC
cdr3_aa: CASSSLAGANEQFF
clone_size: few
j_call: TRBJ2-1
v_call: TRBV11-2
d_call: TRBD2

cdr3_nt: TGTGCCAGCAGTTTAAGGGGACTAGAAACAGATACGCAGTATTTT
cdr3_aa: CASSLRGLETDTQYF
clone_size: once
j_call: TRBJ2-3
v_call: TRBV28
d_call: TRBD2

cdr3_nt: TGTGCCAGCAGCCATCCATCGCGGCGGGGGTCTAGCGGGAAGGGCAATGAGCAGTTCTTC
cdr3_aa: CASSHPSRRGSSGKGNEQFF
clone_size: few
j_call: TRBJ2-1
v_call: TRBV4-2
d_call: TRBD2

cdr3_nt: TGTGCCAGCAGCTTGACAGCTGCAACTAATGAAAAACTGTTTTTT
cdr3_aa: CASSLTAATNEKLFF
clone_size: once
j_call: TRBJ1-4
v_call: TRBV11-2
d_call: -

cdr3_nt: TGTGCCAGCAGCCCACGCGGACTAGCGGGAGCCGGGGAGCTGTTTTTT
cdr3_aa: CASSPRGLAGAGELFF
clone_size: -
j_call: TRBJ2-2
v_call: TRBV7-2
d_call: TRBD2

cdr3_nt: TGTGCTAGTGGTTTGGTAAGTGGGTCGACTAGCGGGAAGAAGCATGAGCAGTTCTTC
cdr3_aa: CASGLVSGSTSGKKHEQFF
clone_size: -
j_call: TRBJ2-1
v_call: TRBV12-5
d_call: TRBD2

cdr3_nt: TGTGCCAGCAGCTTAGGGGTAGCGGGAGGGCCGTGGTGGGGCAATGAGCAGTTCTTC
cdr3_aa: CASSLGVAGGPWWGNEQFF
clone_size: -
j_call: TRBJ2-1
v_call: TRBV7-4
d_call: TRBD2